The 24 T cell receptor beta chains below come from one sample, sequenced in a study of OX40 agonist ivuxolimab in advanced cancers. The library came from the immunoSEQ multiplex PCR assay. This is the immuneACCESS table as TCRdb keeps it, with only in-frame sequences that have V and J called. A part of the clones is gone; compared with another copy, unresolved V genes explain less than half, and the rest is unexplained. This sample is represented by tens of thousands of clones; over 75% of them were singletons. 15% to 20% of the sample lies in the top ten. The sample here was CD4+ or CD8+ T cells sorted from blood, taken in a trial of the OX40 agonist ivuxolimab. These receptor sequences come from an adult with an advanced solid tumor such as melanoma, head and neck, liver or kidney cancer.

The V call is TRBV6-5, the J call TRBJ1-4, with unresolved D. The V gene lost 5 bases and the J gene lost 8 bases, with 15 bases spanning the gap. Germline CDR1 and CDR2: MNHEY and SVGAGI. The CDR3 consists of 14 residues. The CDR3 reads CASSDGSDGEKLFF. CDR3 nucleotide sequence: TGTGCCAGCAGTGATGGATCCGATGGGGAAAAACTGTTTTTT.

The rearrangement uses TRBV30 and TRBJ2-7; D is perhaps TRBD2 (6 bases). Trimming took off 8 bases at V and 1 base at J, with 12 bases between the two ends. The CDR3 contains 12 residues. Germline V gene data show CDR1 as GTSNPN and CDR2 as SVGIG (reference sequence). The DNA of the CDR3 is TGTGCCATCCGGGAGCGGTCCTACGAGCAGTACTTC. Residues: CAIRERSYEQYF.

The sample holds a few counts of this clone. This sequence joins TRBV11-2 and TRBJ1-1; the D is unclear. The CDR3 consists of 13 residues. In germline, CDR1 is SGHAT, CDR2 FQNNGV. V lost 0 bases to trimming and J lost 1 base, with 3 bases between them. CDR3 in amino acids: CASSLDANTEAFF. In nucleotides, the CDR3 is TGTGCCAGCAGCTTAGACGCGAACACTGAAGCTTTCTTT.

The chain is built from TRBV29-1 and TRBJ2-1; D is ambiguous. V was clipped by 1 base and J by 4 bases, with 11 bases between them. This CDR3 spans 14 amino acids. Germline assignment: CDR1 SQVTM and CDR2 ANQGSEA. The CDR3 DNA follows: TGCAGCGTTGAAGTTACCCTTAATTACAATGAGCAGTTCTTC. Residues: CSVEVTLNYNEQFF.

CDR3 sequence (DNA): TGTGCCAGCAGTTACTCGGCAGGGATGAACACTGAAGCTTTCTTT. Translating it yields CASSYSAGMNTEAFF. The genes are TRBV6-6 and TRBJ1-1, with D possibly matching TRBD1 (5 bases). CDR3 length: 15 amino acids. V was pared by 0 bases and J by 0 bases, with 8 bases between. Germline assignment: CDR1 MNHNY and CDR2 SVGAGI (reference sequence).

The chain recombines TRBV20-1 with TRBJ1-2; D gene unclear. There are 11 residues in the CDR3. Trimming pared 6 bases from V and 8 bases from J, leaving 13 bases between. Germline V CDR1 and CDR2: DFQATT, SNEGSKA (reference sequence). The CDR3: CSALRLDGYTF. CDR3 DNA: TGCAGTGCCCTTCGACTCGACGGCTACACCTTC.

This chain links TRBV11-2 with TRBJ2-3; 7 bases agree with TRBD2. The CDR3 is 16 residues long. Germline trimming cut 5 bases from V and 0 bases from J; bases unmatched to any gene: 8. Germline CDR1 is SGHAT and CDR2 is FQNNGV. CDR3 sequence reads: CASSLAVQISTDTQYF. The CDR3 nucleotides are TGTGCCAGCAGCCTAGCGGTACAGATTAGCACAGATACGCAGTATTTT.

This chain connects TRBV6-5 to TRBJ1-2; no reliable D call. The germline V gene encodes CDR1 MNHEY and CDR2 SVGAGI. This CDR3 region has 14 residues. V shed 5 bases and J shed 3 bases, with 13 bases lying between them. CDR3 region: CASSPGESHYGYTF. The CDR3 nucleotides are TGTGCCAGCAGTCCCGGGGAATCCCACTATGGCTACACCTTC.

The rearrangement links TRBV27 to TRBJ2-3, with D uncertain. Trimming pared 6 bases from V and 1 base from J, leaving 14 bases between. The CDR3 consists of 15 residues. Germline V gene sequence: CDR1 MNHEY, CDR2 SMNVEV (reference sequence). The CDR3 loop is CASREQVVGTDTQYF. Here the CDR3 DNA reads TGTGCCAGCAGGGAACAAGTGGTCGGCACAGATACGCAGTATTTT.

This chain joins TRBV7-6 and TRBJ1-1; perhaps TRBD1 as D (6 bases). CDR1 is SGHVS and CDR2 is FNYEAQ in the germline V gene. V was clipped by 0 bases and J by 7 bases, with 18 bases between them. The CDR3 has 16 residues. The CDR3 region is CASSLAQGPGDDEAFF. As DNA, the CDR3 is TGTGCCAGCAGCTTAGCGCAGGGGCCAGGAGACGATGAAGCTTTCTTT.

The chain carries TRBV9 and TRBJ1-2; TRBD1 matches 7 bases. V lost 4 bases, J lost 5 bases, and 11 bases stayed unmatched. This CDR3 region has 15 residues. CDR1 SGDLS and CDR2 YYNGEE come from the germline V gene. CDR3 amino acids: CASSSLDRNGYGYTF. The CDR3 DNA reads TGTGCCAGCAGCTCCCTGGACAGGAATGGGTATGGCTACACCTTC.

The rearrangement joins TRBV4-3 to TRBJ1-6; 8 bases align to TRBD1. CDR1 is LGHNA, CDR2 YSLEER, per germline. J lost 7 bases, V lost 4 bases, and 3 bases had no gene match. This CDR3 spans 14 amino acids. The CDR3 region has the DNA TGCGCCAGCAGCCGGGACAGGCTCAATTCACCCCTCCACTTT. Translation gives CASSRDRLNSPLHF.

The CDR3 loop reads CAISESGSMSYGYTF. The CDR3 DNA reads as TGTGCCATCAGTGAGTCCGGCAGCATGAGCTATGGCTACACCTTC. The gene calls are TRBV10-3 and TRBJ1-2, with D uncertain. The CDR3 spans 15 residues. From germline, CDR1 is ENHRY and CDR2 SYGVKD. V gave up 0 bases and J gave up 4 bases, with 12 bases separating them.

The CDR3 nucleotides read TGTGCCAGCAGCGAGCTGGGCGGGGGAACTCCCTACAATGAGCAGTTCTTC. This codes for CASSELGGGTPYNEQFF. The chain is built from TRBV9 and TRBJ2-1, with 7 positions matching TRBD2. V lost 3 bases and J lost 2; bases outside the gene matches: 11. Germline CDR1 is SGDLS and CDR2 is YYNGEE. The CDR3 is made up of 17 amino acids.

CDR3 coding DNA: TGTGCCAGCAGGGGGGAAGCTCTAAACACCGGGGAGCTGTTTTTT. Its protein product is CASRGEALNTGELFF. V and J are TRBV28 and TRBJ2-2, with D perhaps TRBD1 or TRBD2 (5 bases each). V lost 6 bases, J lost 2 bases, and 13 bases lay in between. CDR1 is MDHEN, CDR2 SYDVKM, per germline. There are 15 residues in the CDR3.

The V call is TRBV13, the J call TRBJ1-2; D remains ambiguous. There are 13 residues in the CDR3. Trimming stripped 5 bases from V and 1 base from J, with 8 bases between. Germline CDR1 PRHDT, CDR2 FYEKMQ (reference sequence). For the CDR3, the DNA is TGTGCCAGCAGCCCCGACAATAACTATGGCTACACCTTC. This translates into CASSPDNNYGYTF.

This clone was observed a single time. V gene TRBV27 combines with J gene TRBJ1-5, with D possibly being TRBD1 (6 bases). CDR1 MNHEY and CDR2 SMNVEV come from the germline V gene (reference sequence). V lost 2 bases and J 1 base, leaving 9 bases between the germline ends. This CDR3 comprises 15 residues. The CDR3 DNA sequence: TGTGCCAGCAGTTTAAGGGGGGCGAGCAATCAGCCCCAGCATTTT. It specifies CASSLRGASNQPQHF.

J is TRBJ2-2 and V is TRBV5-6; 7 nucleotides align to TRBD1. This CDR3 has 13 residues. V lost 6 bases and J lost 7; bases outside the gene matches: 6. The germline V gene encodes CDR1 SGHDT and CDR2 YYEEEE. Here the CDR3 reads CASNQGGGGELFF. The CDR3 region has the DNA TGTGCCAGCAACCAAGGGGGCGGCGGGGAGCTGTTTTTT.

The gene calls are TRBV9 and TRBJ2-1; TRBD2 is a possible D gene (6 bases). The CDR3 has 18 amino acids. Germline-derived CDR1 and CDR2 are SGDLS and YYNGEE. Trimming removed 3 bases from V and 5 bases from J, with 24 bases in between. The DNA of the CDR3 is TGTGCCAGCAGCGGAGCCTTTCTAGCGAAGACCCCCAACAATGAGCAGTTCTTC. It yields the protein CASSGAFLAKTPNNEQFF.

This chain joins TRBV5-6 and TRBJ1-1; no clear D gene. Looked up from germline, CDR1 is SGHDT and CDR2 is YYEEEE. V lost 0 bases and J 4 bases, leaving 19 bases between the germline ends. This CDR3 is 17 amino acids long. CDR3 amino acids: CASSLGDLGQFPTEAFF. As DNA, the CDR3 is TGTGCCAGCAGCTTGGGAGACCTCGGGCAGTTCCCCACTGAAGCTTTCTTT.

The V and J genes are TRBV30 and TRBJ2-2, with 12 positions matching TRBD2. Looked up from germline, CDR1 is GTSNPN and CDR2 is SVGIG (reference sequence). The J segment lost 5 bases and the V segment lost 0 bases, leaving 7 bases of the junction unmatched. This CDR3 is 17 amino acids long. The CDR3 bases are TGTGCCTGGAGTGTACCTAGCGGGGGGGCTGGTACCGGGGAGCTGTTTTTT. It yields the protein CAWSVPSGGAGTGELFF.

The rearrangement joins TRBV6-5 to TRBJ1-2; 8 nucleotides match TRBD1. CDR3 length: 15 residues. With V trimmed by 6 bases and J by 6 bases, 12 bases remained unmatched. CDR1 and CDR2 from the germline V gene are MNHEY and SVGAGI. Written as DNA, the CDR3 is TGTGCCAGCAGCCAGAAAAATCAGGGGGCTGATGGCTACACCTTC. This gives the protein CASSQKNQGADGYTF.

The V gene is TRBV11-2, the J gene TRBJ2-3, with TRBD1 matching 12 bases. CDR1 and CDR2 (germline): SGHAT, FQNNGV. V lost 10 bases, J lost 5 bases, and 10 bases stayed unmatched. CDR3 length equals 15 residues. CDR3: CATRWGQGAEDTQYF. CDR3 DNA: TGTGCCACCCGGTGGGGACAGGGGGCGGAAGATACGCAGTATTTT.

This clone showed up just once. For the CDR3, the DNA is TGTGCCAGCAGCCGGAGGTCATCCAGGGATACGCAGTATTTT. Its translation: CASSRRSSRDTQYF. The chain has TRBV13 and TRBJ2-3, with D perhaps matching TRBD2 (5 bases). Trimming removed 5 bases at V and 6 bases at J, with 15 bases between. Germline CDR1 reads PRHDT; CDR2 reads FYEKMQ (reference sequence). The CDR3 consists of 14 residues.